This section outlines one T cell receptor beta chain sequence together with its context. Under the authors' procedure: Amplified reference gene primers provided the basis for estimating nucleated cell counts. Libraries were prepared by immunoSEQ multiplex PCR; TCRdb keeps only in-frame clonotypes and omits some of them. D and trimming come from the DNA, and the V and J calls and clone size come from that table. The data show 350,000 or so clones, about 91% seen once. In Seattle, patients joined the study during active infection and were tracked longitudinally. This entry is derived from a study of blood T cell repertoires in COVID-19. Study summary: Material from acute and convalescent COVID-19 was sourced from the United States, Italy and Spain. Sources were T cells, B-cell-depleted T cells, or PBMCs; the material itself was cDNA or gDNA.

This CDR3 region has 13 residues. Germline V CDR1 and CDR2: SGHTA, FQGNSA. Trimming shortened V by 5 bases and J by 10 bases, and 17 bases separated the two germline ends. This sequence was found in a young woman with COVID-19, enrolled during active disease. The chain couples TRBV7-2 to TRBJ1-1; D ambiguous. The sequencing input was peripheral blood. CDR3 sequence (DNA): TGTGCCAGCAGCGTCCAGGTCGAGATCTTAGCTTTCTTT. It is translated as CASSVQVEILAFF.